This note documents a single T cell receptor (beta chain) sequence. Here immunoSEQ multiplex PCR was the method, and the copy in TCRdb shows in-frame clones only, minus some. The sample consists of 330,000 or so clones, about 90% of them appearing once. The source of the sample is a study of blood T cell repertoires in COVID-19. The germline gives CDR1 MNHEY, CDR2 SVGAGI. This CDR3 is built from 15 residues. With 4 bases clipped from V and 4 bases from J, the junction kept 7 bases outside the gene matches. The rearrangement uses TRBV6-5 and TRBJ1-3; 7 bases align to TRBD1. The sample taken for sequencing was PBMCs or T cells enriched from blood (not recorded which). This receptor was obtained from a woman aged 25 to 39 who had recovered from COVID-19. The CDR3 reads CASSSMTGFGNTIYF. The CDR3 DNA is TGTGCCAGCAGTTCAATGACAGGGTTCGGAAACACCATATATTTT.